In this sample, the clone carrying this T cell receptor beta chain turned up many times. Germline CDR1 and CDR2: MGHRA and YSYEKL. With 1 base removed from V and 2 bases from J, the gap between germline ends came to 9 bases. CDR3 size: 15 residues. The entry originates in a study of early T cells in non-severe SARS-CoV-2 infection. TCRdb called the 5' RACE reads again in MiXCR, with one record for every CDR3 protein. This sample has around 56,000 distinct CDR3 sequences, with about 13% found just once. This clonotype originated in an adult who was a healthcare worker with PCR-confirmed SARS-CoV-2 infection or an uninfected control (not recorded which). Here the sequenced sample was whole blood, taken at baseline. The rearrangement links TRBV4-1 to TRBJ2-1; D unresolved. CDR3 sequence: CASSQGDFAYNEQFF. The CDR3 DNA sequence: TGCGCCAGCAGCCAAGGGGATTTTGCCTACAATGAGCAGTTCTTC.